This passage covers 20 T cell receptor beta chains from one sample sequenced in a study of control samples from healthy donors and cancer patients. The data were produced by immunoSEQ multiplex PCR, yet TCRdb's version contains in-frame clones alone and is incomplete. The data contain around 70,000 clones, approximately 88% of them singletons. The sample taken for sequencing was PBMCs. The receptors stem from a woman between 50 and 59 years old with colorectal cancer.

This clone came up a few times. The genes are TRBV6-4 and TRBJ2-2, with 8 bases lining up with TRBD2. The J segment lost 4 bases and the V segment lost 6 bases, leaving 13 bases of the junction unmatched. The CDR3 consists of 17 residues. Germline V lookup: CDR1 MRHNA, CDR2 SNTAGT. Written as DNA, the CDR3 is TGTGCCAGCAGCCGAACCGGACTAGCCCAGGGCACCGGGGAGCTGTTTTTT. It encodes CASSRTGLAQGTGELFF.

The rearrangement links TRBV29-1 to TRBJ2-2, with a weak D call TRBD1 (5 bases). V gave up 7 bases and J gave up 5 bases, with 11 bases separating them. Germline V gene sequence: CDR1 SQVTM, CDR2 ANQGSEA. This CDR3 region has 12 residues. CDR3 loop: CSGQQETGELFF. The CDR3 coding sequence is TGCAGCGGGCAACAGGAAACCGGGGAGCTGTTTTTT.

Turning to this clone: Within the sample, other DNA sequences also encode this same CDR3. DNA for the CDR3: TGTGCCAGCAGTTATTCTGTAAACACTGAAGCTTTCTTT. It is translated as CASSYSVNTEAFF. V and J are TRBV6-5 and TRBJ1-1, with no clear D. This CDR3 is built from 13 residues. Trimming removed 3 bases at V and 2 bases at J, with 7 bases between. Germline CDR1 and CDR2: MNHEY and SVGAGI.

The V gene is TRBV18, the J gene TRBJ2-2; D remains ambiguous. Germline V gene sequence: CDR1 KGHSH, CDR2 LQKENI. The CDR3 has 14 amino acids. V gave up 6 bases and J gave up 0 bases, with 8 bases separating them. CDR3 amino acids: CASSDTANTGELFF. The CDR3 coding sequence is TGTGCCAGCTCGGATACTGCGAACACCGGGGAGCTGTTTTTT.

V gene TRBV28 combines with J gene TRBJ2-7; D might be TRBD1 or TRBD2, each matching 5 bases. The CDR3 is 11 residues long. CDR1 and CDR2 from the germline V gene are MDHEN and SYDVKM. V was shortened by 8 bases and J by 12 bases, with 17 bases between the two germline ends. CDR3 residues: CASGGRQGLYV. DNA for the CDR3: TGTGCCAGCGGGGGACGCCAGGGATTGTACGTC.

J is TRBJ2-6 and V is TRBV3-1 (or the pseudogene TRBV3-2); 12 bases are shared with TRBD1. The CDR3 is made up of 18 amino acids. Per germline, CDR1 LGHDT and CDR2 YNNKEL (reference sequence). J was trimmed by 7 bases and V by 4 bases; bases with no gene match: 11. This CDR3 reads CASSRYRDRGREANVLTF. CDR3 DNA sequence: TGTGCCAGCAGCCGCTACCGGGACAGGGGGCGCGAAGCCAACGTCCTGACTTTC.

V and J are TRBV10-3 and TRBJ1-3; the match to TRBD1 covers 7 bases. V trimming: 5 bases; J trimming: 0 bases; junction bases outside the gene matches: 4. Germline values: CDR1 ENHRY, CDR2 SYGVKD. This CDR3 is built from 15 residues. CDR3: CAISRTGGSGNTIYF. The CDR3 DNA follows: TGTGCCATCAGTAGGACAGGCGGCTCTGGAAACACCATATATTTT.

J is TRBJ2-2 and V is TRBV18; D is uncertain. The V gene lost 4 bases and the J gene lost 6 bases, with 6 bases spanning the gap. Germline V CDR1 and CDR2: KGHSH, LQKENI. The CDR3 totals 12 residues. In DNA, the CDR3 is TGTGCCAGCTCACGCGAGGCCGGGGAGCTGTTTTTT. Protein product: CASSREAGELFF. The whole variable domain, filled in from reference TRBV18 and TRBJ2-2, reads NAGVMQNPRHLVRRRGQEARLRCSPMKGHSHVYWYRQLPEEGLKFMVYLQKENIIDESGMPKERFSAEFPKEGPSILRIQQVVRGDSAAYFCASSREAGELFFGEGSRLTVL.

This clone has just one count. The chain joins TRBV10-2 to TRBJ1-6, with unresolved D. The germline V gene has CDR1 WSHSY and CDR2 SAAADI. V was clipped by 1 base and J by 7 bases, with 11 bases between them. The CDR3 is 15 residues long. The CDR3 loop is CASSEWFWKNSPLHF. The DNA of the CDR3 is TGCGCCAGCAGTGAGTGGTTTTGGAAGAATTCACCCCTCCACTTT.

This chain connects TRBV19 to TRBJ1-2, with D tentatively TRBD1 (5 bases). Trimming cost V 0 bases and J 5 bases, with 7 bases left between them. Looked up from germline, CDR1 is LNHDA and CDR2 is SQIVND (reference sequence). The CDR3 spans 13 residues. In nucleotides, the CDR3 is TGTGCCAGTAGTATAGACCGACAGTATGGCTACACCTTC. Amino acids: CASSIDRQYGYTF.

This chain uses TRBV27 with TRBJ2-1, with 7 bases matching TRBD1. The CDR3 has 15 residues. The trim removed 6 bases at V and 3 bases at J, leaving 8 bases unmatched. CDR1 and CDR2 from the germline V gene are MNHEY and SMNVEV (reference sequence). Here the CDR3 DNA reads TGTGCCAGCAGCTTCGACAGGGTTGGCTACAATGAGCAGTTCTTC. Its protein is CASSFDRVGYNEQFF.

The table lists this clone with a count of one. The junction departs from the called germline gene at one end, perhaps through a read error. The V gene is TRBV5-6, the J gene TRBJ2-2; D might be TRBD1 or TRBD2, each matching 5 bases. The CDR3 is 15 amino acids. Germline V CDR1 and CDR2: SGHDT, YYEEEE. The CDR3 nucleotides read TGTGCCAGCACCTTGGGACCAGCGAACACCGGGGAGCTGTTTTTT. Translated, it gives CASTLGPANTGELFF.

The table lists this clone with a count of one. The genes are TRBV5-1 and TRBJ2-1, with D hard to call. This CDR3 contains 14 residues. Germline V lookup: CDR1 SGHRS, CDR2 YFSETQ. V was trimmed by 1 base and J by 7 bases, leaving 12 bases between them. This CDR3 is CASSLNAALNEQFF. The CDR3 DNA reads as TGCGCCAGCAGCTTGAACGCCGCTTTGAATGAGCAGTTCTTC. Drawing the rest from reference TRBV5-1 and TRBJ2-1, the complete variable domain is KAGVTQTPRYLIKTRGQQVTLSCSPISGHRSVSWYQQTPGQGLQFLFEYFSETQRNKGNFPGRFSGRQFSNSRSEMNVSTLELGDSALYLCASSLNAALNEQFFGPGTRLTVL.

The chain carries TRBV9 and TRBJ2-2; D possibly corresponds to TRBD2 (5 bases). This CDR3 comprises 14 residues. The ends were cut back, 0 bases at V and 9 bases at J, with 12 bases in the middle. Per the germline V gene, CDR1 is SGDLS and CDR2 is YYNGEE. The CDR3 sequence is CASSVAGDGRELFF. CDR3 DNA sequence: TGTGCCAGCAGCGTAGCCGGGGATGGCCGGGAGCTGTTTTTT.

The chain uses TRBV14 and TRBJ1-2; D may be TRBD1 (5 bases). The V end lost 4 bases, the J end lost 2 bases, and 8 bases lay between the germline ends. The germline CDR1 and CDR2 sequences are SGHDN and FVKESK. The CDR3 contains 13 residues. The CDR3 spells CASSLGRNYGYTF. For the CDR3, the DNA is TGTGCCAGCAGCCTGGGACGGAACTATGGCTACACCTTC. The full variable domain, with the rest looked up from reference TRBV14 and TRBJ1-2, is EAGVTQFPSHSVIEKGQTVTLRCDPISGHDNLYWYRRVMGKEIKFLLHFVKESKQDESGMPNNRFLAERTGGTYSTLKVQPAELEDSGVYFCASSLGRNYGYTFGSGTRLTVV.

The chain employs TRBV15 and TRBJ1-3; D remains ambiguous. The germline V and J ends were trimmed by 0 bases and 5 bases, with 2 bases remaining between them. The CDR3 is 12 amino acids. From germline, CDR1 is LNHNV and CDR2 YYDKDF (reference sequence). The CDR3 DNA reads TGTGCCACCAGCAGAGACCGAAACACCATATATTTT. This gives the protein CATSRDRNTIYF.

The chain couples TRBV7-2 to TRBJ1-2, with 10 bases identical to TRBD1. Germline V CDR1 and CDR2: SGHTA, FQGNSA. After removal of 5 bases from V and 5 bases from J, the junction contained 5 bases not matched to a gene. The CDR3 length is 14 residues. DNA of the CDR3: TGTGCCAGCAGCCTCCTGGGACAGGGGTATGGCTACACCTTC. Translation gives CASSLLGQGYGYTF.

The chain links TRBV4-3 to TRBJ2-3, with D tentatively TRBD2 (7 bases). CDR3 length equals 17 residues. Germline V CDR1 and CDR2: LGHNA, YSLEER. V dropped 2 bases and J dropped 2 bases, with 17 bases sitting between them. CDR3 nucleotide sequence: TGCGCCAGCAGCCAATTCTATCGGCGGGGGCTCACAGATACGCAGTATTTT. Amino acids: CASSQFYRRGLTDTQYF.

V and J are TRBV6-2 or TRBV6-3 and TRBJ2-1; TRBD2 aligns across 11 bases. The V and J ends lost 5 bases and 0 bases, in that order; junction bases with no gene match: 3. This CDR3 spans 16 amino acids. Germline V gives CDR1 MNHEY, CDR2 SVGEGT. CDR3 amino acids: CASSLSGGASYNEQFF. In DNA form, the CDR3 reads TGTGCCAGCAGTCTTAGCGGGGGGGCCTCCTACAATGAGCAGTTCTTC.

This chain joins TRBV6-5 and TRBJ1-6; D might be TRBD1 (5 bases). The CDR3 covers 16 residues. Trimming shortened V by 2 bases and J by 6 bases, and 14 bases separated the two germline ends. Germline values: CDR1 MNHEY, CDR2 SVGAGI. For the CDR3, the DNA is TGTGCCAGCAGTTACAGTTCCCCGGGGACTAATTCACCCCTCCACTTT. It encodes CASSYSSPGTNSPLHF.